These 7 T cell receptor beta chains came from one sample sequenced in a study of control samples from healthy donors and cancer patients. TCRdb keeps only in-frame clones here, not all; method: immunoSEQ multiplex PCR. This repertoire shows over 150,000 clones, about 94% found once; its top ten account for approximately 5.7%. The specimen was blood. Receptors originate from a man aged 35-49 years in good health.

This rearrangement joins TRBV24-1 to TRBJ2-1; TRBD2 might be the D (5 bases). V was trimmed by 3 bases and J by 10 bases, leaving 18 bases between them. Germline values: CDR1 KGHDR, CDR2 SFDVKD. The CDR3 contains 15 residues. DNA of the CDR3: TGTGCCACCAGTGATAGGGCAAACCTACCGGGAGAGCAGTTCTTC. As protein: CATSDRANLPGEQFF.

The chain joins TRBV11-2 to TRBJ2-3; 9 bases map to TRBD2. The CDR3 consists of 14 residues. Germline values: CDR1 SGHAT, CDR2 FQNNGV. The V segment lost 4 bases and the J segment 5 bases; nucleotides outside the gene matches: 4. This CDR3 is CASSSTSGQDTQYF. CDR3 coding DNA: TGTGCCAGCAGCTCGACTAGCGGCCAAGATACGCAGTATTTT.

CDR3 sequence reads: CASSPGLAGGSTDTQYF. For the CDR3, the DNA is TGTGCCAGCAGTCCAGGACTAGCGGGGGGGAGCACAGATACGCAGTATTTT. The rearrangement uses TRBV27 and TRBJ2-3, with 15 bases that match TRBD2. Per germline, CDR1 MNHEY and CDR2 SMNVEV (reference sequence). The CDR3 totals 17 residues. Losses at the gene ends were 5 bases for V and 0 bases for J; bases not matched to a gene: 3.

This sequence joins TRBV10-3 and TRBJ1-2, with no clear D. CDR3 length: 13 residues. Trimming pared 10 bases from V and 2 bases from J, leaving 14 bases between. From germline, CDR1 is ENHRY and CDR2 SYGVKD. CDR3 loop: CATHDVLNYGYTF. The CDR3 DNA reads as TGTGCCACCCACGATGTTCTAAACTATGGCTACACCTTC.

This clone occurred once. The rearrangement joins TRBV7-2 to TRBJ2-7; TRBD1 is a possible D gene (5 bases). The V end was cut by 2 bases, the J end by 2 bases, with 13 bases between. This CDR3 has 15 residues. CDR1 and CDR2 (germline): SGHTA, FQGNSA. CDR3 nucleotide sequence: TGTGCCAGCAGCTTAATGGCAGGGAAGCCCTACGAGCAGTACTTC. Amino acid sequence: CASSLMAGKPYEQYF.

The chain has TRBV19 and TRBJ1-6, with 7 bases identical to TRBD1. The CDR3 is 14 residues long. CDR1 and CDR2 from the germline V gene are LNHDA and SQIVND (reference sequence). J was trimmed by 13 bases and V by 4 bases; bases with no gene match: 10. The CDR3 bases are TGTGCCAGTAGTAACAGCGCAGGGGGTTATCCCCTCCACTTT. Amino acids: CASSNSAGGYPLHF.

This rearrangement joins TRBV19 to TRBJ1-1; the match to TRBD1 covers 8 bases. The CDR3 loop spans 15 amino acids. Germline V lookup: CDR1 LNHDA, CDR2 SQIVND (reference sequence). J gave up 1 base and V 7 bases, and 8 bases lay outside the gene matches. CDR3 DNA: TGTGCCAGTACCAAGGGCCAGGGGGCGAACACTGAAGCTTTCTTT. Translation gives CASTKGQGANTEAFF. The full variable domain, completed using reference TRBV19 and TRBJ1-1, is DGGITQSPKYLFRKEGQNVTLSCEQNLNHDAMYWYRQDPGQGLRLIYYSQIVNDFQKGDIAEGYSVSREKKESFPLTVTSAQKNPTAFYLCASTKGQGANTEAFFGQGTRLTVV.